This T cell receptor beta chain was found in a study of T cells in Graves' hyperthyroidism and ophthalmopathy. Across the study: Peripheral blood sampling occurred at initial diagnosis, before any treatment.

CDR3 length equals 13 residues. The V and J ends lost 7 bases and 5 bases respectively, with 14 bases between them. CDR1 is MDHEN, CDR2 SYDVKM, per germline. From RNA transcripts, TCR beta CDR3 regions were amplified. With the HTBI primer set, the TCR CDR3 went through a first round of RT-PCR. TCRdb ran MiXCR on the multiplex PCR reads and lists one entry per CDR3 protein. The sample yields more than 350,000 distinct CDR3 sequences, 17% seen once. Study findings and constraints: A 13 V-J model separated ophthalmopathy from stable hyperthyroidism.

This clonotype was counted ten times or more. The antigen is not known. The sample taken for sequencing was blood. The sequence was collected from a woman between 25 and 40 years old with Graves' hyperthyroidism that later progressed to Graves' ophthalmopathy. V is TRBV28 and J is TRBJ2-5, with a tentative D call TRBD2 (7 bases). The CDR3 is CASTLGGGETQYF. Written as DNA, the CDR3 is TGTGCCAGCACCCTGGGAGGGGGGGAGACCCAGTACTTC.